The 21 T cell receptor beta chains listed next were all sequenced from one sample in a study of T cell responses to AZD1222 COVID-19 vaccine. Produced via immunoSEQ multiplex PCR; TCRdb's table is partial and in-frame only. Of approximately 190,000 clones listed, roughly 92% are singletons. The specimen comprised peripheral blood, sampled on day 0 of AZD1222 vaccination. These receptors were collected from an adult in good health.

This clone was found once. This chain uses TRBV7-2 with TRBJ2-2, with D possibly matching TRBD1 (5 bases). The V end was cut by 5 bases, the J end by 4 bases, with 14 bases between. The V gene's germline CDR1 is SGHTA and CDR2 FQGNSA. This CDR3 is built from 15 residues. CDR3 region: CASSAGHSSTGELFF. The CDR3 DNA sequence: TGTGCCAGCAGCGCCGGACACTCGAGCACCGGGGAGCTGTTTTTT.

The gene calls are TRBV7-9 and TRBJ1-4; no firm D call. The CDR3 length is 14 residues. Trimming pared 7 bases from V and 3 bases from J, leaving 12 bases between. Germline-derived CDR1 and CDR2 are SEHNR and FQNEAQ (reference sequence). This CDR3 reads CASTLGRANEKLFF. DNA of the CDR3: TGTGCCAGCACCCTAGGAAGGGCTAATGAAAAACTGTTTTTT.

CDR3 amino acids: CASSLGQVGYTIYF. DNA of the CDR3: TGTGCCAGCAGCTTAGGCCAGGTCGGCTACACCATATATTTT. V gene TRBV7-2 combines with J gene TRBJ1-3, with D unresolved. There are 14 residues in the CDR3. Trimming pared 1 base from V and 8 bases from J, leaving 12 bases between. Germline V gives CDR1 SGHTA, CDR2 FQGNSA.

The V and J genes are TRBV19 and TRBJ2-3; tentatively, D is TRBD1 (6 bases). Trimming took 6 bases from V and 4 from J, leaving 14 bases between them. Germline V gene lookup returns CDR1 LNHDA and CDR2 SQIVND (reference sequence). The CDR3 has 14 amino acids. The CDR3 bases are TGTGCCAGTAGCGTATGGGGGCAGGCAGATACGCAGTATTTT. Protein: CASSVWGQADTQYF.

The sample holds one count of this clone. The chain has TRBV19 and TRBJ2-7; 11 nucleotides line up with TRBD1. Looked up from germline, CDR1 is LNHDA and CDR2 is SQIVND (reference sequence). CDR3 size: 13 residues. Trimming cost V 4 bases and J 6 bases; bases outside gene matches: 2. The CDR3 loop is CASSKGQGGEQYF. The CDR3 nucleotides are TGTGCCAGTAGTAAGGGACAGGGGGGCGAGCAGTACTTC.

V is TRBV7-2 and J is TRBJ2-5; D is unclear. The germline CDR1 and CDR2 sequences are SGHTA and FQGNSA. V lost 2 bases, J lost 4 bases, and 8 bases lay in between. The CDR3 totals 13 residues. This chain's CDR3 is CASSLNALETQYF. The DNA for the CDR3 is TGTGCCAGCAGCTTAAACGCCTTAGAGACCCAGTACTTC. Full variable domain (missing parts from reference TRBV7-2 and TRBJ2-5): GAGVSQSPSNKVTEKGKDVELRCDPISGHTALYWYRQSLGQGLEFLIYFQGNSAPDKSGLPSDRFSAERTGGSVSTLTIQRTQQEDSAVYLCASSLNALETQYFGPGTRLLVL.

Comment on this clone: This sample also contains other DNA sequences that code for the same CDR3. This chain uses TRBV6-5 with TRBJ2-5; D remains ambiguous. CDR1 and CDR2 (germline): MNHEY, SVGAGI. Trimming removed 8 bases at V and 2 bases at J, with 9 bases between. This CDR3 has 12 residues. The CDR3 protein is CASGRPQETQYF. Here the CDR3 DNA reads TGTGCCAGCGGTAGGCCACAAGAGACCCAGTACTTC.

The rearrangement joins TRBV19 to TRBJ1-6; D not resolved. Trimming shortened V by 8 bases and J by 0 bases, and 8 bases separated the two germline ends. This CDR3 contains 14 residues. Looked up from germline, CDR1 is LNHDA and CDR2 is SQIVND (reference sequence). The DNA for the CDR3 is TGTGCCAGTGCCGGCGGCTCCTATAATTCACCCCTCCACTTT. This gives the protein CASAGGSYNSPLHF.

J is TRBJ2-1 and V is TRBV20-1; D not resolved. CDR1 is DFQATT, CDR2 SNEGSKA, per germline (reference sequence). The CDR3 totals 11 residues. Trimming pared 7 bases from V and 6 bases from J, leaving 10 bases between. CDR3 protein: CSVGRINEQFF. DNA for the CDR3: TGCAGTGTAGGACGGATCAATGAGCAGTTCTTC.

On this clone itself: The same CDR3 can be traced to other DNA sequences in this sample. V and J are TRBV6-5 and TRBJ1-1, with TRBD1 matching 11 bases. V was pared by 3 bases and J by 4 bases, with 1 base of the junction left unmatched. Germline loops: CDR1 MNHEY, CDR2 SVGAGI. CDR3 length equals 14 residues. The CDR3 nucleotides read TGTGCCAGCAGTTATGGGACAGGGGGCACTGAAGCTTTCTTT. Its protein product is CASSYGTGGTEAFF.

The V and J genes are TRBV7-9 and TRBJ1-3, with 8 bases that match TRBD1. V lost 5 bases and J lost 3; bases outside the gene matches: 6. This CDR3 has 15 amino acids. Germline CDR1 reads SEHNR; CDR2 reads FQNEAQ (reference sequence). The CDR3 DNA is TGTGCCAGCAGCCTAACAGGGGGTGGTGGAAACACCATATATTTT. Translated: CASSLTGGGGNTIYF. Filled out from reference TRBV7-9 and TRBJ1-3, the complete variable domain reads DTGVSQNPRHKITKRGQNVTFRCDPISEHNRLYWYRQTLGQGPEFLTYFQNEAQLEKSRLLSDRFSAERPKGSFSTLEIQRTEQGDSAMYLCASSLTGGGGNTIYFGEGSWLTVV.

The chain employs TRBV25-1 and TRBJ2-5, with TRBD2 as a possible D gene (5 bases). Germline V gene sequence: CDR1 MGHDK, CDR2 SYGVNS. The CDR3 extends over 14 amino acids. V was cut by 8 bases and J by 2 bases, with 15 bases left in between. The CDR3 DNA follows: TGTGCCAGCGCCCCGGAGCCGGGGCAAGAGACCCAGTACTTC. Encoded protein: CASAPEPGQETQYF.

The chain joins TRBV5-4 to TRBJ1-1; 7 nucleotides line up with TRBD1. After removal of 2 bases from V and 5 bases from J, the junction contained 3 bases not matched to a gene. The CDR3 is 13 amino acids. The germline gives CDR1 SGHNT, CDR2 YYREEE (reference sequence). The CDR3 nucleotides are TGTGCCAGCAGCTTCGACAGGGAAACTGAAGCTTTCTTT. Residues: CASSFDRETEAFF.

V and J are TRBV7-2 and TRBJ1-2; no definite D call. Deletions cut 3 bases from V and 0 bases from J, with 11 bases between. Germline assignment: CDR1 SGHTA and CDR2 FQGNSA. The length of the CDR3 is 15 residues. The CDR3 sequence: CASSFKGDTNYGYTF. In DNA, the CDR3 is TGTGCCAGCAGCTTCAAGGGAGATACTAACTATGGCTACACCTTC.

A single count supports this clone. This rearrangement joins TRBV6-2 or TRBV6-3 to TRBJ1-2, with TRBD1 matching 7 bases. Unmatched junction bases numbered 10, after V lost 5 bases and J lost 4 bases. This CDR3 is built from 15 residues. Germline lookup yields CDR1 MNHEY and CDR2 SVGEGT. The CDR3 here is CASSDLHRGAYGYTF. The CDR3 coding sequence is TGTGCCAGCAGTGACTTGCACAGGGGAGCCTATGGCTACACCTTC.

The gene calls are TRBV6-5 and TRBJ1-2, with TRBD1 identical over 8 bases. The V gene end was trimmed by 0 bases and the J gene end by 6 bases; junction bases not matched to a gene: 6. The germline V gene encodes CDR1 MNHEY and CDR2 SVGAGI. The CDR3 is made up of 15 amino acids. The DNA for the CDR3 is TGTGCCAGCAGTTACTCGTACAGGGGGGTAGATGGCTACACCTTC. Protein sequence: CASSYSYRGVDGYTF.

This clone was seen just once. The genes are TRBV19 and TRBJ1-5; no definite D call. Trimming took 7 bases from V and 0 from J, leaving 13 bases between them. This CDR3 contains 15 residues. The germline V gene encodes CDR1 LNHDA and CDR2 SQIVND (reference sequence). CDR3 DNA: TGTGCCAGTAAGCCCACAGCCTATAGCAATCAGCCCCAGCATTTT. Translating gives CASKPTAYSNQPQHF.

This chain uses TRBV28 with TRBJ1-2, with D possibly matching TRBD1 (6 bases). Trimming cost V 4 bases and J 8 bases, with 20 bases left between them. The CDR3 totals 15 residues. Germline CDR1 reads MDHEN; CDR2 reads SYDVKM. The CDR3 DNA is TGTGCCAGCAGTTCCCACATGCAGGGGCTGGGGGGCTACACCTTC. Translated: CASSSHMQGLGGYTF.

The CDR3 sequence: CASRSTGTLQGTQYF. In DNA, the CDR3 is TGTGCCAGTAGGTCGACAGGCACCCTCCAGGGGACCCAGTACTTC. The V gene is TRBV19, the J gene TRBJ2-5; D possibly corresponds to TRBD1 (6 bases). Germline V gene data show CDR1 as LNHDA and CDR2 as SQIVND (reference sequence). The CDR3 sequence is 15 residues long. V lost 6 bases, J lost 7 bases, and 21 bases lay in between.

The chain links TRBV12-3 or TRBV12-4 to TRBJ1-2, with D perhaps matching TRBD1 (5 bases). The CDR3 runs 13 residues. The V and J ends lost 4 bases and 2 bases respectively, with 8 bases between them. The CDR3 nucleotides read TGTGCCAGCAGTTCTGGGACGAACTATGGCTACACCTTC. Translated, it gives CASSSGTNYGYTF.

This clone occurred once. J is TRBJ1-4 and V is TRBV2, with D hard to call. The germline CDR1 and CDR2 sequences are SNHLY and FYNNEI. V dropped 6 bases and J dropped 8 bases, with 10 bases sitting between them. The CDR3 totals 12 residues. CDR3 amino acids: CASSSRGEKLFF. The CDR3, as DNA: TGTGCCAGCAGCTCCCGCGGGGAAAAACTGTTTTTT.